This section outlines one T cell receptor beta chain sequence together with its context. This entry belongs to a study of CD8 T cells in Susac syndrome. The CDR3 extends over 15 amino acids. Germline CDR1 SEHNR, CDR2 FQNEAQ (reference sequence). V was cut by 5 bases and J by 2 bases, with 16 bases left in between. Random-hexamer reverse transcription was applied to about 0.5 to 1 ug RNA. Amplification of TCR beta CDR3 across 54 Vbeta and 13 Jbeta was performed with immunoSEQ multiplex PCR. TCRdb passed the immunoSEQ multiplex PCR reads through MiXCR, listing each CDR3 protein once. The sample lists 150,000 to 200,000 distinct CDR3 sequences, about 90% occurring once. Negative isolation yielded CD4+ and CD8+ T cells, and FACS enriched TEMRA cells.

Sequences were obtained from CD4+ T cells from PBMCs. The sequence was obtained from a human donor in good health. This sequence joins TRBV7-9 and TRBJ2-7, with D possibly TRBD1 on 6 matching bases. CDR3 loop: CASSLDRSATYEQYF. CDR3 bases: TGTGCCAGCAGCCTAGACAGGTCTGCAACCTACGAGCAGTACTTC.